This record looks at one T cell receptor beta chain sequence and its context. The antigen is unknown. Blood libraries mostly used around 510 ng genomic DNA, six replicates each. Assay used: immunoSEQ multiplex PCR; TCRdb lists only in-frame clones, some missing. The sample lists about 20,000 clones; approximately 70% were seen once. These data originate in a study of neoadjuvant anti-PD-1 for oral cavity cancer. Germline values: CDR1 SNHLY, CDR2 FYNNEI. J was trimmed by 8 bases and V by 5 bases; bases with no gene match: 7. The CDR3 extends over 15 amino acids. The study's findings and limits: With a few patients per group, TCR findings need larger cohorts.

The sample consisted of PBMCs, taken before nivolumab (anti-PD-1) treatment. The receptor was derived from a person between 40 and 85 years old with oral cavity squamous cell carcinoma. The chain joins TRBV2 to TRBJ2-2; TRBD2 matches 11 bases. The CDR3 loop is CASSNSGRAGGELFF. The CDR3 coding sequence is TGTGCCAGCAGTAATAGCGGGAGGGCCGGTGGGGAGCTGTTTTTT.